This is a list of T cell receptor beta chains from one sample in a study of T cell responses to AZD1222 COVID-19 vaccine. TCRdb's copy holds only in-frame clones and misses some; the assay was immunoSEQ multiplex PCR. The sample records some 190,000 clones, about nine tenths being singletons. The source was peripheral blood, collected 28 days after the second AZD1222 dose. All receptors come from an adult who received the AZD1222 COVID-19 vaccine. The CDR3 runs from the conserved cysteine through the conserved F or W. D genes are given only for firm matches. Clone size is stated in some rows and not others, as once, few, many or a class when expanded.

clone_size	v_call	d_call	j_call	cdr3_nt	cdr3_aa
.	TRBV24-1	.	TRBJ2-3	TGTGCCACCAGTGATGGCAGTGTTACCACTAGCACAGATACGCAGTATTTT	CATSDGSVTTSTDTQYF
.	TRBV6-1	.	TRBJ1-5	TGTGCCAGCAGTGAAGCGGCGGGCAGGGGCGTCAATCAGCCCCAGCATTTT	CASSEAAGRGVNQPQHF
.	TRBV4-1	.	TRBJ1-1	TGCGCCAGCAGCCCCTCCAGACAGATACCTCGGGAAGCTTTCTTT	CASSPSRQIPREAFF
.	TRBV15	.	TRBJ2-7	TGTGCCACCAGCCGCCAGGGGTCGTACGAGCAGTACTTC	CATSRQGSYEQYF
.	TRBV15	.	TRBJ2-7	TGTGCCACCAGCAGAGCGGGCTACGAGCAGTACTTC	CATSRAGYEQYF
.	TRBV27	.	TRBJ1-6	TGTGCCAGCAGCGCCTTGGTGGGGGGCTCCTATAATTCACCCCTCCACTTT	CASSALVGGSYNSPLHF
.	TRBV5-1	.	TRBJ1-2	TGCGCCAGCAGCTTGGGGGACTATGGCTACACCTTC	CASSLGDYGYTF
.	TRBV12-5	.	TRBJ1-1	TGTGCTAGTGGATATGACCCTCATCTGGCGAACACTGAAGCTTTCTTT	CASGYDPHLANTEAFF
.	TRBV6-2/TRBV6-3	.	TRBJ1-3	TGTGCCAGCAGTTACGAGCGAGGAGTTCCGAACTCTGGAAACACCATATATTTT	CASSYERGVPNSGNTIYF
once	TRBV6-5	.	TRBJ2-2	TGTGCCAGCGTTTCGCAGAACACCGGGGAGCTGTTTTTT	CASVSQNTGELFF
.	TRBV21-1	.	TRBJ1-2	TGTGCCAGCAGCGGGGACGACAGGGACTATGGCTACACCTTC	CASSGDDRDYGYTF
.	TRBV7-2	TRBD1	TRBJ1-2	TGTGCCAGCAGCTTAGTTTGGGACAGGGCGAACTATGGCTACACCTTC	CASSLVWDRANYGYTF
.	TRBV7-9	TRBD1	TRBJ1-1	TGTGCCAGCAGCCCAGTGGACAGGGGGCACACTGAAGCTTTCTTT	CASSPVDRGHTEAFF
.	TRBV7-9	.	TRBJ1-2	TGTGCCAGCAGCTTCTCGGGGGATCCGGGTGGCTACACCTTC	CASSFSGDPGGYTF
.	TRBV5-1	TRBD1	TRBJ1-1	TGCGCCAGCAGCTTCGGGGACAGGGGGCCTACTGAAGCTTTCTTT	CASSFGDRGPTEAFF
once	TRBV5-1	TRBD1	TRBJ2-1	TGCGCCAGCAGCCCCCGGGACAGCTACAATGAGCAGTTCTTC	CASSPRDSYNEQFF
.	TRBV5-1	TRBD1	TRBJ1-1	TGCGCCAGCAGCCCGGGACAGCCCATGAACACTGAAGCTTTCTTT	CASSPGQPMNTEAFF
.	TRBV19	.	TRBJ2-3	TGTGCCAGTAGTAGAACTCCTAGGGGCACAGATACGCAGTATTTT	CASSRTPRGTDTQYF
.	TRBV7-3	.	TRBJ2-1	TGTGCCAGCAGCTTAACGGGCGGGGAGCGTGAGCAGTTCTTC	CASSLTGGEREQFF
.	TRBV6-2/TRBV6-3	TRBD1	TRBJ1-2	TGTGCCAGCAGCTTTCAGGGGGCGGGCAACTATGGCTACACCTTC	CASSFQGAGNYGYTF
.	TRBV19	TRBD2	TRBJ2-7	TGTGCCAGTACTTCTAGCGGGAGTAATTCCTACGAGCAGTACTTC	CASTSSGSNSYEQYF
.	TRBV6-5	.	TRBJ2-3	TGTGCCAGCAGTACCGACCTGGGGGTCTCAGATACGCAGTATTTT	CASSTDLGVSDTQYF
.	TRBV7-2	TRBD1	TRBJ1-1	TGTGCCAGCAGCTTCCCCTCCGGGACAGTAAACACTGAAGCTTTCTTT	CASSFPSGTVNTEAFF
.	TRBV5-6	.	TRBJ1-4	TGTGCCAGCAGCTTATCACAGGGCTTGAATGAAAAACTGTTTTTT	CASSLSQGLNEKLFF
.	TRBV7-9	.	TRBJ2-7	TGTGCCAGCAGCTTAGCCGGGAAACCCGAGCAGTACTTC	CASSLAGKPEQYF
.	TRBV19	.	TRBJ1-4	TGTGCCACCTCGGACCTTCGGGGGGCAACTAATGAAAAACTGTTTTTT	CATSDLRGATNEKLFF
.	TRBV7-2	.	TRBJ2-3	TGTGCCAGCAGCTTCCTACAGGGACCAGATACGCAGTATTTT	CASSFLQGPDTQYF
.	TRBV9	.	TRBJ2-1	TGTGCCAGCAGCACCCGGGACACCTCCTACAATGAGCAGTTCTTC	CASSTRDTSYNEQFF
.	TRBV3-1/TRBV3-2	TRBD1	TRBJ1-1	TGTGCCAGCAGCCAGGGACAGGGTAGGTCTAGGAACACTGAAGCTTTCTTT	CASSQGQGRSRNTEAFF
.	TRBV6-5	.	TRBJ1-6	TGTGCCAGCAGTTACCCCTCGGGGTCCGGGAATTCACCCCTCCACTTT	CASSYPSGSGNSPLHF
.	TRBV5-6	TRBD2	TRBJ2-2	TGTGCCAGCAGCTTGGACCTAGCGGGAGCCGGCCGCGGGGAGCTGTTTTTT	CASSLDLAGAGRGELFF
.	TRBV30	.	TRBJ2-7	TGTGCCCGGAGTATCAACAGTGGATACGAGCAGTACTTC	CARSINSGYEQYF
.	TRBV6-2/TRBV6-3	.	TRBJ1-2	TGTGCCAGCACCCCGCGACTTTTGTCCTATGGCTACACCTTC	CASTPRLLSYGYTF
once	TRBV2	.	TRBJ2-2	TGTGCCAGCATGAGGGAAGCGAACACCGGGGAGCTGTTTTTT	CASMREANTGELFF
.	TRBV7-9	.	TRBJ2-7	TGTGCCAGCAGCTTTCAGAGGAACGAGCAGTACTTC	CASSFQRNEQYF
.	TRBV5-5	.	TRBJ2-7	TGTGCCAGCAGCTCGTTCTGGGGGTACTCCTACGAGCAGTACTTC	CASSSFWGYSYEQYF
.	TRBV10-2	.	TRBJ1-2	TGCGCCAGCAGTGAGCCTTCCTATGGCTACACCTTC	CASSEPSYGYTF
.	TRBV5-6	.	TRBJ1-5	TGTGCCAGCAGCTTGGGACTGCATAATCAGCCCCAGCATTTT	CASSLGLHNQPQHF
.	TRBV19	TRBD1	TRBJ2-1	TGTGCCAGTAGTACGACAGGGAACCCCTACAATGAGCAGTTCTTC	CASSTTGNPYNEQFF
.	TRBV5-4	TRBD2	TRBJ2-4	TGTGCCAGCAGCTTCGGTAGCGGGAGATTAGGGACCAAAAACATTCAGTACTTC	CASSFGSGRLGTKNIQYF
.	TRBV19	TRBD2	TRBJ2-1	TGTGCCAGTACCCGGGGGGTCAATGAGCAGTTCTTC	CASTRGVNEQFF
.	TRBV13	.	TRBJ1-1	TGTGCCAGCAGCTTAATGGAAGGGGCTTTCTTT	CASSLMEGAFF
.	TRBV5-1	.	TRBJ1-3	TGCGCCAGCAGCTCCGGAGGGGCCTCTGGAAACACCATATATTTT	CASSSGGASGNTIYF
.	TRBV3-1/TRBV3-2	.	TRBJ2-7	TGTGCCAGCAGCTCTTACAAGGGCGTTGACTCCTACGAGCAGTACTTC	CASSSYKGVDSYEQYF
.	TRBV6-2/TRBV6-3	.	TRBJ1-5	TGTGCCAGCAGTTATAGTAGCAATCAGCCCCAGCATTTT	CASSYSSNQPQHF
.	TRBV7-9	TRBD2	TRBJ2-3	TGTGCCAGCAGCTTCGCCGGGACTATGACTAGCACAGATACGCAGTATTTT	CASSFAGTMTSTDTQYF
few	TRBV2	TRBD2	TRBJ2-1	TGTGCCAGCAGCGACCCTAGCGGGAGGACCAGCTCCTACAATGAGCAGTTCTTC	CASSDPSGRTSSYNEQFF
once	TRBV6-5	.	TRBJ1-4	TGTGCCAGCAGTTGGGACGGCCCCACTAATGAAAAACTGTTTTTT	CASSWDGPTNEKLFF
.	TRBV2	.	TRBJ2-3	TGTGCCAGCAGTGAATTTGGCCCATCAGGTTTGAGGGATACGCAGTATTTT	CASSEFGPSGLRDTQYF
.	TRBV19	.	TRBJ1-1	TGTGCCAGTAACCGGGAGATTAGAGGCACTGAAGCTTTCTTT	CASNREIRGTEAFF
.	TRBV29-1	.	TRBJ2-5	TGCAGCGTTAGGCGTGGAGCAGGGTCCCAAGAGACCCAGTACTTC	CSVRRGAGSQETQYF
.	TRBV2	TRBD1	TRBJ2-5	TGTGCCAGCAATAGACAGGGCCAAGAGACCCAGTACTTC	CASNRQGQETQYF
.	TRBV6-5	.	TRBJ2-6	TGTGCCAGCAGTTACGGCCCAGGGTCTGGGGCCAACGTCCTGACTTTC	CASSYGPGSGANVLTF
.	TRBV27	TRBD1	TRBJ2-6	TGTGCCAGCAGTTATCGCAGGGGGCGCGTTTCCCTCTCTGGGGCCAACGTCCTGACTTTC	CASSYRRGRVSLSGANVLTF
.	TRBV28	TRBD1	TRBJ2-1	TGTGCCAGCAGGGACAGGGAGGTCTGGGATGAGCAGTTCTTC	CASRDREVWDEQFF
.	TRBV5-4	.	TRBJ2-5	TGTGCCAGCAGTTACGGTGCTGGGTCCGGGGAGACCCAGTACTTC	CASSYGAGSGETQYF
.	TRBV6-1	TRBD1	TRBJ1-4	TGTGCCAGCAGTGAACAAGAGGGGACAGGGTCTGAAAAACTGTTTTTT	CASSEQEGTGSEKLFF
.	TRBV18	.	TRBJ1-2	TGTGCCAGCTCCCCCGATGGGATCTATGGCTACACCTTC	CASSPDGIYGYTF